This TCR beta chain appears in the sequencing data of a study of CD8+CD57+ T cells in acquired aplastic anemia. This CDR3 spans 15 amino acids. Trimming removed 6 bases at V and 2 bases at J, with 19 bases between. Looked up from germline, CDR1 is DFQATT and CDR2 is SNEGSKA (reference sequence). For CDR3 and TCR beta VDJ profiling, genomic DNA was the template used. MiXCR was run by TCRdb on the reads, yielding one entry per CDR3 protein. The sample lists about 400,000 distinct CDR3 sequences, about two thirds occurring once. The TCR originated in a human donor in good health, serving as a control. The chain couples TRBV20-1 to TRBJ2-5, with D possibly TRBD2 on 6 matching bases. The sample taken for sequencing was sorted CD4+, CD8+, or CD8+CD57+ T cells (not recorded which) from PBMCs. CDR3 DNA sequence: TGCAGTGCAAGACTAGAGGAGGTTGGGCAAGAGACCCAGTACTTC. This encodes CSARLEEVGQETQYF.